This T cell receptor beta chain is from a study of early T cells in non-severe SARS-CoV-2 infection. Across the whole study: Sequenced bulk RNA came from whole blood that was unsorted, and chains were unpaired.

TCRdb reprocessed the 5' RACE reads with MiXCR, giving one entry per CDR3 protein. The sample records 30,000 to 40,000 distinct CDR3 sequences, over 4.5% being singletons. Looked up from germline, CDR1 is MRHNA and CDR2 is SNTAGT. The length of the CDR3 is 15 residues. Trimming left V 6 bases short and J 3 bases short, with 16 bases between. The TCR was taken from an adult who was a healthcare worker with PCR-confirmed SARS-CoV-2 infection or an uninfected control (not recorded which). The chain has TRBV6-4 and TRBJ2-3, with D perhaps matching TRBD2 (5 bases). The specimen sequenced was whole blood. The CDR3 loop is CASSALGGGTDTQYF. In DNA, the CDR3 is TGTGCCAGCAGCGCCCTAGGAGGAGGTACAGATACGCAGTATTTT.